This is a list of T cell receptor beta chains from one sample in a study of T cell repertoires in cytomegalovirus infection. TCRdb reprocessed the reads via MiXCR and lists one record per CDR3 protein. The sample holds hundreds of thousands of distinct CDR3 sequences; 15% to 20% are singletons and the top ten take roughly 9%. The sequencing sample was made of PBMCs. All receptors derive from a human donor in good health (CMV status not recorded). Some clones in this sample may be carry-over from other donors' samples. Each CDR3 is given with its conserved first and last residue. A D gene is named only where the DNA matches it firmly. Clone size is shown for a subset of rows, as once, few, many or a class of expanded clone.

size | J | D | V | CDR3 | DNA
- | TRBJ2-7 | - | TRBV19 | CARYWGPPWRIVTQQYF | TGTGCCAGGTATTGGGGGCCCCCGTGGAGGATTGTTACCCAGCAGTACTTC
- | TRBJ1-2 | - | TRBV20-1 | CSARAHTRGYTF | TGCAGTGCTAGGGCGCATACGCGAGGCTACACCTTC
many | TRBJ2-7 | TRBD1 | TRBV10-3 | CAIMGSGGNSYEQYF | TGTGCCATCATGGGGTCAGGGGGAAACTCCTACGAGCAGTACTTC
- | TRBJ2-3 | - | TRBV29-1 | CSVAQEGPDTQYF | TGCAGCGTGGCCCAGGAGGGCCCGGATACGCAGTATTTT
many | TRBJ2-7 | - | TRBV4-1 | CASSHHLTTSYEQYF | TGCGCCAGCAGCCACCACCTAACCACATCCTACGAGCAGTACTTC
many | TRBJ2-7 | - | TRBV10-3 | CAISEGGYEQYF | TGTGCCATCAGTGAGGGGGGTTACGAGCAGTACTTC
once | TRBJ1-1 | - | TRBV28 | CASSPPPGSEGTEAFF | TGTGCCAGCAGTCCACCGCCTGGGTCGGAGGGCACTGAAGCTTTCTTT
- | TRBJ2-6 | - | TRBV15 | CATSTSGANVLTF | TGTGCCACCAGCACCTCTGGGGCCAACGTCCTGACTTTC
- | TRBJ1-2 | - | TRBV7-9 | CASSHNTLQAYTF | TGTGCCAGCAGCCACAATACACTGCAGGCTTACACCTTC
many | TRBJ1-1 | - | TRBV7-2 | CASSFGHYTEAFF | TGTGCCAGCAGCTTTGGACACTACACTGAAGCTTTCTTT